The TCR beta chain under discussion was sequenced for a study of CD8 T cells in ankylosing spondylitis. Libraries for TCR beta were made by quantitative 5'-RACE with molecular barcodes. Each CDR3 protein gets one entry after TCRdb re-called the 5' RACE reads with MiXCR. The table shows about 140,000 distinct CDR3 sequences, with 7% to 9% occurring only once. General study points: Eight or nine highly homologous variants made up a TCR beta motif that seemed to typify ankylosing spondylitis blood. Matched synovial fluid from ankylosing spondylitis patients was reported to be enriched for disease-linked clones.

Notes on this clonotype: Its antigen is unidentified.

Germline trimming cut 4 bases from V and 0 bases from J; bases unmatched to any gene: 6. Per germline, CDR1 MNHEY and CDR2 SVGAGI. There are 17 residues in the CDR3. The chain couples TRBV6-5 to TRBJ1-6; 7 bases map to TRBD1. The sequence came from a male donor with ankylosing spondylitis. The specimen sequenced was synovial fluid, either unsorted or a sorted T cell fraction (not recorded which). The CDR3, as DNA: TGTGCCAGCAGTTTCAGGGGGGTGGGCTCCTATAATTCACCCCTCCACTTT. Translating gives CASSFRGVGSYNSPLHF.